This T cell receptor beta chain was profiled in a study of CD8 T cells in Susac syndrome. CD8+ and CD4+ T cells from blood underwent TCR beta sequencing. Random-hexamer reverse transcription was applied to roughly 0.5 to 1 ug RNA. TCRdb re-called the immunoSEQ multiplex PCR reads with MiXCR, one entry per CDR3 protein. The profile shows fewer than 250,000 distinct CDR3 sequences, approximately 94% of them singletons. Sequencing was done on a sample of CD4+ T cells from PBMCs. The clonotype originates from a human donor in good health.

The chain's CDR3 is CASSLAQSPLDRFNSPLHF. The CDR3, as DNA: TGTGCCAGCAGCTTAGCCCAGAGTCCATTGGACAGGTTTAATTCACCCCTCCACTTT. V usage is TRBV7-9 and J usage is TRBJ1-6, with 7 bases matching TRBD1. The CDR3 length is 19 residues. The V and J ends lost 0 bases and 6 bases, in that order; junction bases with no gene match: 14. From germline, CDR1 is SEHNR and CDR2 FQNEAQ (reference sequence).